This T cell receptor (beta chain) was sequenced for a study of cytomegalovirus exposure and HLA in healthy donors. Notes on the study in general: Confirmation was obtained in vitro that a few CMV-associated chains are specific for CMV antigens. Differences between HLA loci emerged in a later analysis of TCR association rates, with DRB1 most and HLA-C fewest. In a later analysis, CMV-associated beta chains were mostly HLA-associated, it appeared.

The CDR3 extends over 14 amino acids. Per the germline V gene, CDR1 is SQVTM and CDR2 is ANQGSEA. Trimming cost V 8 bases and J 3 bases; bases outside gene matches: 6. On this clone itself: Its target is not known.

The primer mix had 60 Vbeta and 13 Jbeta primers. The data were produced by immunoSEQ multiplex PCR, yet TCRdb's version contains in-frame clones alone and is incomplete. The sample consists of 100,000 to 150,000 clones, 77% of them appearing once. The chain carries TRBV29-1 and TRBJ2-3, with TRBD2 identical over 12 bases. This sequence originates from a male donor in good health and CMV-seropositive. Sequencing was done on a sample of PBMCs. The CDR3 loop reads CSTSGTSGTDTQYF. CDR3 DNA: TGCAGCACATCCGGGACTAGCGGGACAGATACGCAGTATTTT.